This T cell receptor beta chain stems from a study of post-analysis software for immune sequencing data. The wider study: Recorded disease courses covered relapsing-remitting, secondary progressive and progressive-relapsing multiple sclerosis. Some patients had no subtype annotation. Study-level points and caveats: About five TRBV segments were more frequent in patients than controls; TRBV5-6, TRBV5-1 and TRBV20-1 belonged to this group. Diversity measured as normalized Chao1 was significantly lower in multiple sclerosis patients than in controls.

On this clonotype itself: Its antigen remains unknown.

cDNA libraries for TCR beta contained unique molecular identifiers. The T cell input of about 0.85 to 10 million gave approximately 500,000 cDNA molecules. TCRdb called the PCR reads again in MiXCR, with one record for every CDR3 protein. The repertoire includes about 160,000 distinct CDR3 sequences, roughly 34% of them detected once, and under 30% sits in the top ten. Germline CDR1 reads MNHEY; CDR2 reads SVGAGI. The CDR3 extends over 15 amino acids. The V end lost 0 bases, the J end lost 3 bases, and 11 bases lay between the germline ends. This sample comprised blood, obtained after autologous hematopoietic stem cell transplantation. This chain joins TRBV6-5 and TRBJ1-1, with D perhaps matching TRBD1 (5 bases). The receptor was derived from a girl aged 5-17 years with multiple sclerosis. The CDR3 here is CASSYSKGGDTEAFF. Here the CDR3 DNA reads TGTGCCAGCAGTTACTCTAAGGGAGGGGACACTGAAGCTTTCTTT.